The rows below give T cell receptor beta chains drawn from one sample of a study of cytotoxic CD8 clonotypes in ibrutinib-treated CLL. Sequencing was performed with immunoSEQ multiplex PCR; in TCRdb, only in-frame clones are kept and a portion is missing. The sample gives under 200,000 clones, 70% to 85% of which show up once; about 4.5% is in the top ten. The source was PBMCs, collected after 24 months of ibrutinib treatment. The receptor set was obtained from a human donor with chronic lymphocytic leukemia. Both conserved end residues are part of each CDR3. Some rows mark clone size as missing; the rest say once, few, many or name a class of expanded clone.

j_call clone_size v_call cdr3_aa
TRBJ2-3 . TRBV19 CASRREGRITDTQYF
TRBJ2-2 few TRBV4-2 CASSQDPGYAGELFF
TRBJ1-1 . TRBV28 CASSLYRLEAFF
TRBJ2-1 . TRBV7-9 CASSLQDTVYNEQFF
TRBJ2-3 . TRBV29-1 CSALQRAGSTDTQYF
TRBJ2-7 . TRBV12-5 CASGPGQGTYEQYF
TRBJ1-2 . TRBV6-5 CASSYEGGGYGYTF
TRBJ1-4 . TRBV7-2 CASSATTTNEKLFF
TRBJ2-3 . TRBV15 CATSRVPSGGRGTDTQYF
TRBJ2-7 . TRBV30 CAWSQAGGQYF
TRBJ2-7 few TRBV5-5 CASSSGVSYEQYF
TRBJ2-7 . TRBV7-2 CASSRLSTGGDEQYF
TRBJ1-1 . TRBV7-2 CASSLPSWRDTEAFF
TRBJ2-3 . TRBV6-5 CASCRSSALDTQYF